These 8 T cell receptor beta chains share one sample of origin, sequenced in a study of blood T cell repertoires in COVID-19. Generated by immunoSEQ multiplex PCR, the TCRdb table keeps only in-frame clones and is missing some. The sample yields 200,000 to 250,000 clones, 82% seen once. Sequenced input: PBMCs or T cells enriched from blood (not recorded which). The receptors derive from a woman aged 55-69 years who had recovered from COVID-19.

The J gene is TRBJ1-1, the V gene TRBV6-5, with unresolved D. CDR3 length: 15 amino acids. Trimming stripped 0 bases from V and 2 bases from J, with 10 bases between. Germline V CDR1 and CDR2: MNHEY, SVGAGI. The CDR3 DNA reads TGTGCCAGCAGTTACTCGAGGATCTTTAACACTGAAGCTTTCTTT. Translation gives CASSYSRIFNTEAFF.

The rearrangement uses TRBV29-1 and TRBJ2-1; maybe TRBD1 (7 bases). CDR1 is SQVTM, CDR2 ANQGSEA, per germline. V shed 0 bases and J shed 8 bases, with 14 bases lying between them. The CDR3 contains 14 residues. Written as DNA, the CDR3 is TGCAGCGTTGAAGAAAGGAGGGGGCCCGATGAGCAGTTCTTC. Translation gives CSVEERRGPDEQFF.

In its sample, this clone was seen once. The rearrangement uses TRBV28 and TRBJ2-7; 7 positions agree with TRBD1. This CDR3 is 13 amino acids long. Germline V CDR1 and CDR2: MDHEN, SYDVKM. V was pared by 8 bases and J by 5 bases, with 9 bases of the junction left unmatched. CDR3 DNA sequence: TGTGCCAGCTGCGAGGGGGCGCACCACGAGCAGTACTTC. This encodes CASCEGAHHEQYF.

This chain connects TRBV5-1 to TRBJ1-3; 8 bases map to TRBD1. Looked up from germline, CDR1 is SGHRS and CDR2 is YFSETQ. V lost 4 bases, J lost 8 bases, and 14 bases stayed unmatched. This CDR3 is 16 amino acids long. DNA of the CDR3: TGCGCCAGCAGCCCAGGGCCGGACAGGGTTTTGGACACCATATATTTT. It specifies CASSPGPDRVLDTIYF.

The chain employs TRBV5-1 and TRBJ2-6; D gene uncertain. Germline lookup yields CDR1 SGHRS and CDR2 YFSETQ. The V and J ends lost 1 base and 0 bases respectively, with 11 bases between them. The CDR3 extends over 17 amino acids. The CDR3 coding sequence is TGCGCCAGCAGCTTGCTCAGTTTAAACTCTGGGGCCAACGTCCTGACTTTC. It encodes CASSLLSLNSGANVLTF.

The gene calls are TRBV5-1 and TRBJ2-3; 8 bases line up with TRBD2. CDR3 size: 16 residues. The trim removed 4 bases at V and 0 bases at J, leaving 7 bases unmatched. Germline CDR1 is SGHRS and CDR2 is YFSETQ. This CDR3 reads CASSLGLEGSTDTQYF. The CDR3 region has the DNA TGCGCCAGCAGCCTGGGACTAGAAGGTAGCACAGATACGCAGTATTTT.

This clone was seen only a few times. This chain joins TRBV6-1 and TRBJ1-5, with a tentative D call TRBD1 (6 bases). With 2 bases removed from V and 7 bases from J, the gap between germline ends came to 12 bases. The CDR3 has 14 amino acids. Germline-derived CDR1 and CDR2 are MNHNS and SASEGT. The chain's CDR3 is CASSESGGPQPQHF. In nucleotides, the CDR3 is TGTGCCAGCAGTGAATCGGGGGGGCCGCAGCCCCAGCATTTT.

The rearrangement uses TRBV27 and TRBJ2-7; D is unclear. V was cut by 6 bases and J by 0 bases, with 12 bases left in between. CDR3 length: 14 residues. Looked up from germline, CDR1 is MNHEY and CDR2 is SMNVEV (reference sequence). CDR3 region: CASSRSSTSYEQYF. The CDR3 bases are TGTGCCAGCAGCCGCTCGAGCACCTCCTACGAGCAGTACTTC.